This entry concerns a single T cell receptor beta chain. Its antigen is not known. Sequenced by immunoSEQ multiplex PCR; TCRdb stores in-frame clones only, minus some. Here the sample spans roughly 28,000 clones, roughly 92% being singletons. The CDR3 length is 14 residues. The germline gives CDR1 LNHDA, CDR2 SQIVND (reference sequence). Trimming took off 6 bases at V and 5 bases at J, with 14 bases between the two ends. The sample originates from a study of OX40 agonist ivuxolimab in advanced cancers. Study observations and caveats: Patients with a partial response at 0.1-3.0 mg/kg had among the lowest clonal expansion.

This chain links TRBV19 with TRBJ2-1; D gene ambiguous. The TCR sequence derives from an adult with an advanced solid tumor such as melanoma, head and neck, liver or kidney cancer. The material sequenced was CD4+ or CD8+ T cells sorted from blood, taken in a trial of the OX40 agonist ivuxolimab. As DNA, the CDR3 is TGTGCCAGTAGCTCTCTTCTTAATCACAATGAGCAGTTCTTC. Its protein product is CASSSLLNHNEQFF.